This T cell receptor beta chain was identified in a study of monozygotic twins with inflammatory bowel disease. TCRdb reprocessed the 5' RACE reads; each CDR3 protein has one entry and no DNA is given. Recorded for this sample: approximately 330,000 distinct CDR3 sequences. This CDR3 is 14 amino acids long. Germline V gene sequence: CDR1 SGHTA, CDR2 FQGNSA. The sequenced sample consisted of blood. This receptor was taken from a human donor with ulcerative colitis or Crohn's disease, or a healthy co-twin of an affected twin (not recorded which). The V call is TRBV7-2, the J call TRBJ1-5; TCRdb's assignment of TRBD1 cannot be checked, as there is no DNA. The CDR3 reads CASSFAGTNQPQHF.